The sequence of this TCR beta chain was determined in a study of patients and donors after allogeneic stem cell transplantation. TCRdb passed the RT-PCR reads through MiXCR, listing each CDR3 protein once. The table records approximately 250,000 distinct CDR3 sequences, roughly 13% of them present only once. The V and J ends lost 3 bases and 6 bases respectively, with 11 bases between them. The CDR3 is 12 amino acids. CDR1 and CDR2 (germline): SQVTM, ANQGSEA. This clonotype was counted ten times or more. This clonotype was obtained from a human donor who was either an allogeneic HSCT recipient or a stem cell or donor lymphocyte infusion donor (not recorded which). It is not recorded whose cells these are; they may come from a transplant donor. Specimen: blood, either unsorted or a sorted T cell fraction (not recorded which). The genes are TRBV29-1 and TRBJ1-1, with D possibly TRBD1 on 5 matching bases. CDR3 sequence: CSVEKGMSEAFF. CDR3 nucleotides: TGCAGCGTTGAGAAGGGGATGTCTGAAGCTTTCTTT.